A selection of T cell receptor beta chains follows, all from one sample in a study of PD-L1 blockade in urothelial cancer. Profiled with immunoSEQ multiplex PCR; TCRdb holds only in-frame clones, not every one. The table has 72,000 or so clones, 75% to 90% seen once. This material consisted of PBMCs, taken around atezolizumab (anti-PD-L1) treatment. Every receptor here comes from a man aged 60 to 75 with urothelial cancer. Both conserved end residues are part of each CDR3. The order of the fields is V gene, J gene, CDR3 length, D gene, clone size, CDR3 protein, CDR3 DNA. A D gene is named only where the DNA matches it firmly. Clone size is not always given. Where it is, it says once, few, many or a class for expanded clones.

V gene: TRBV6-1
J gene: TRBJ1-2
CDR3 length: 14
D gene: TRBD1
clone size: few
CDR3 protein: CASIWDRGGYGYTF
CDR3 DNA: TGTGCCAGCATCTGGGACAGGGGTGGCTATGGCTACACCTTC

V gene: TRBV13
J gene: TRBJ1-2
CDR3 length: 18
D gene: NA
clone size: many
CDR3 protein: CASSRGTGPNGPNYGYTF
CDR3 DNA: TGTGCCAGCAGCAGAGGAACAGGGCCTAATGGGCCTAACTATGGCTACACCTTC

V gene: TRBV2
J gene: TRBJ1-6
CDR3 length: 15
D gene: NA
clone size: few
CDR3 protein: CASSETIQGHSPLHF
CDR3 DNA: TGTGCCAGCAGTGAAACCATTCAGGGGCACTCACCCCTCCACTTT

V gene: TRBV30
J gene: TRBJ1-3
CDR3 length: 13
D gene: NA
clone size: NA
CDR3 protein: CAWSRGNGNTIYF
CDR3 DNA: TGTGCCTGGAGTAGGGGGAACGGAAACACCATATATTTT

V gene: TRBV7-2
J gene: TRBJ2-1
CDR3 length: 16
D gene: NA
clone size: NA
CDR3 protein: CASSSRGGLPYNEQFF
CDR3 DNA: TGTGCCAGCAGCTCTAGGGGGGGATTGCCCTACAATGAGCAGTTCTTC

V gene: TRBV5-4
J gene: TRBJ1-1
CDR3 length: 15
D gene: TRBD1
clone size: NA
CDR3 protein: CASSSETGSNTEAFF
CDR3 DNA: TGTGCCAGCAGCTCGGAGACAGGGTCGAACACTGAAGCTTTCTTT

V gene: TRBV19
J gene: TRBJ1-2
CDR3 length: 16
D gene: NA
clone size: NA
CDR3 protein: CASSIEAGVQRYGYTF
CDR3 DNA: TGTGCCAGTAGTATAGAAGCAGGGGTTCAACGCTATGGCTACACCTTC

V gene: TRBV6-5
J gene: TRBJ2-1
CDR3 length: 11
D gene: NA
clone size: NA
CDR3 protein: CASTTYNEQFF
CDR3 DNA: TGTGCCAGCACCACTTACAATGAGCAGTTCTTC

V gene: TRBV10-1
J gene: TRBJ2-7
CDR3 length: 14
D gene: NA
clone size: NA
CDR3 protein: CASSSGASSYEQYF
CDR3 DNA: TGCGCCAGCAGTAGCGGTGCCAGCTCCTACGAGCAGTACTTC

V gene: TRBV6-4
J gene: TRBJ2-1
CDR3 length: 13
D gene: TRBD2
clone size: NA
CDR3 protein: CASSVDSGSEQFF
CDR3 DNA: TGTGCCAGCAGTGTGGATAGCGGGAGCGAGCAGTTCTTC